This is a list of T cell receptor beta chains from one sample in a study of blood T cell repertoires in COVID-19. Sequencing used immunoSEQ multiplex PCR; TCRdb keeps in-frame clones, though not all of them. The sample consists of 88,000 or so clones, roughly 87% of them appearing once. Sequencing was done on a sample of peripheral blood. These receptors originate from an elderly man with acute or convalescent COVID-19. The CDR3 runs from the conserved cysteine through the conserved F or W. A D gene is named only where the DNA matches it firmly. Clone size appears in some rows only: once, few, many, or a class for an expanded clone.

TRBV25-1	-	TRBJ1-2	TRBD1	TGTGCCAGCAGTGAAAGGGACAGCTACTATGGCTACACCTTC	CASSERDSYYGYTF
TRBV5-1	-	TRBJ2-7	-	TGCGCCAGCAGCTTGGTAGAGGGCAACTACGAGCAGTACTTC	CASSLVEGNYEQYF
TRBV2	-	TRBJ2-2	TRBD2	TGTGCCAGCACGAGGACTAGGAACACCGGGGAGCTGTTTTTT	CASTRTRNTGELFF
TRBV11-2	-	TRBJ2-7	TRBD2	TGTGCCAGCAAGACGGGGGGGGCTTCCTTCTACGAGCAGTACTTC	CASKTGGASFYEQYF
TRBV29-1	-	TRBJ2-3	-	TGCAGCGTCCCGGCGGCTCCTAGCACAGATACGCAGTATTTT	CSVPAAPSTDTQYF
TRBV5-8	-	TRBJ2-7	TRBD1	TGTGCCAGCAGCTTGGAGAACAGGGGGCCCTGGAACGAGCAGTACTTC	CASSLENRGPWNEQYF
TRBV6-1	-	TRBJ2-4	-	TGTGCCAGCAGTGAAGCGCGGGAAGGACCGCTGCGGTTC	CASSEAREGPLRF
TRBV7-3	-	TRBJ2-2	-	TGTGCCAGCAGGGGACCGGGACAAGCAACCGGGGAGCTGTTTTTT	CASRGPGQATGELFF
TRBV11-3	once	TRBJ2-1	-	TGTGCCAGCAGCTTAGACAGTTACAATGAGCAGTTCTTC	CASSLDSYNEQFF
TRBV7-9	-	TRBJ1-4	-	TGTGCCAGCACCGAGACAGGTGCTAATGAAAAACTGTTTTTT	CASTETGANEKLFF
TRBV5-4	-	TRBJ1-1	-	TGTGCCAGCAGCGGGGGACAAAACACTGAAGCTTTCTTT	CASSGGQNTEAFF
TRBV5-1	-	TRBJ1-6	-	TGCGCCAGCAGCTTGGACAGCTATTCACCCCTCCACTTT	CASSLDSYSPLHF
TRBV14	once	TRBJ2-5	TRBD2	TGTGCCAGCAGCCCTTGGACTAGCGGACAAGAGACCCAGTACTTC	CASSPWTSGQETQYF
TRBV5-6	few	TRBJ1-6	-	TGTGCCAGCAGCTTGGGGGACAAAAATTCACCCCTCCACTTT	CASSLGDKNSPLHF
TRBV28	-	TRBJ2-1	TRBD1	TGTGCCAGCAGCCACAGGGGCGCCAGCTCCTACAATGAGCAGTTCTTC	CASSHRGASSYNEQFF
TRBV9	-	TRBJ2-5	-	TGTGCCAGCAGCAAGGAGGGCCAGACCCAGTACTTC	CASSKEGQTQYF
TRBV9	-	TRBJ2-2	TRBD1	TGTGCCAGCAGCGTAGGGCAGGGGGCCTCCGGGGAGCTGTTTTTT	CASSVGQGASGELFF
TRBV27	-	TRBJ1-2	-	TGTGCCAGCAAGGCAGGGGCCCACAGTGGCTACACCTTC	CASKAGAHSGYTF
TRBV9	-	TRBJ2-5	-	TGTGCCAGCAGCGTAGGAGACAACCAAGAGACCCAGTACTTC	CASSVGDNQETQYF
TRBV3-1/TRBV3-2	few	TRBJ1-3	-	TGTGCCAGCAGCCAAGGACAGGCCTTCCTCTCTGGAAACACCATATATTTT	CASSQGQAFLSGNTIYF
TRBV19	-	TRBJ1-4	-	TGTGCCAGTACTATTCCGGGTAATGAAAAACTGTTTTTT	CASTIPGNEKLFF
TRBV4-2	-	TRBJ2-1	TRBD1	TGTGCCAGCAGCCAAGATTCCCCTAAGACAGGGTCCTACAATGAGCAGTTCTTC	CASSQDSPKTGSYNEQFF
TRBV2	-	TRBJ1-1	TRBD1	TGTGCCAGCAACACGGGGACAGGGGCTGAGACTGAAGCTTTCTTT	CASNTGTGAETEAFF
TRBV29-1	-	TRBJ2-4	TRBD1	TGCAGCGTCGGGACAGACGAGGCCAAAAACATTCAGTACTTC	CSVGTDEAKNIQYF
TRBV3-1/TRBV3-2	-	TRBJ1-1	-	TGTGCCAGCAGCCAAGCGGGGGAAACTGAAGCTTTCTTT	CASSQAGETEAFF
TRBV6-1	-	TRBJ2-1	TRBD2	TGTGCCAGCAGGGAAACCCTAGCGGGGGGTCTCGGTGAGCAGTTCTTC	CASRETLAGGLGEQFF
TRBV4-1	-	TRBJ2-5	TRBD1	TGCGCCAGCAGCCAAGGGGACAGGGAGCAAGAGACCCAGTACTTC	CASSQGDREQETQYF
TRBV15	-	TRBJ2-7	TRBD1	TGTGCCACCAGCAGAGGGACAGGGGCCTACGAGCAGTACTTC	CATSRGTGAYEQYF
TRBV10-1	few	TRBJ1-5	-	TGCGCCAGCAGTGAGTTCCCAGGGGGCAATCAGCCCCAGCATTTT	CASSEFPGGNQPQHF
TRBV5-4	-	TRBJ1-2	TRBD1	TGTGCCAGCAGCGCGGACAGGGGGACCTATGGCTACACCTTC	CASSADRGTYGYTF
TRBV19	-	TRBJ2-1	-	TGTGCCAGTAGTACAAGAACAGGGATGGTGGGCGGCAATGAGCAGTTCTTC	CASSTRTGMVGGNEQFF
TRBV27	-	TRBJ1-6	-	TGTGCCAGCAGTTTAGAGGGCTCTACACCCCTCCACTTT	CASSLEGSTPLHF
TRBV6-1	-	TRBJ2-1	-	TGTGCCAGCAGTGAAGGTTACAGGGACAATGAGCAGTTCTTC	CASSEGYRDNEQFF
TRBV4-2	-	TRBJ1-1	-	TGTGCCAGCAGCCAAGATCCCGATAACGGGGTTGAAGCTTTCTTT	CASSQDPDNGVEAFF
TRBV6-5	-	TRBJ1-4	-	TGTGCCAGCACGGGGAAGATTAATGAAAAACTGTTTTTT	CASTGKINEKLFF
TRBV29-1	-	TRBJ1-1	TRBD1	TGCAGCGTTAACAGGGGGCCGGGCACTGAAGCTTTCTTT	CSVNRGPGTEAFF
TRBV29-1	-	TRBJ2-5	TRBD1	TGCAGCGTTGTTCACCAGGGGGCGGTAGGGCAAGAGACCCAGTACTTC	CSVVHQGAVGQETQYF
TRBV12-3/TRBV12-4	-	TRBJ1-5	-	TGTGCCAGCAGACCGGGACATACTCAGCCCCAGCATTTT	CASRPGHTQPQHF
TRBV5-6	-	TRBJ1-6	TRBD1	TGTGCCAGCAGCTTGGAAACAGGGGGTAATTCACCCCTCCACTTT	CASSLETGGNSPLHF
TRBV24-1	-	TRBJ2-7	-	TGTGCCACCAGTGTACAGTGCCCCTACGAGCAGTACTTC	CATSVQCPYEQYF
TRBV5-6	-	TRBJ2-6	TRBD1	TGTGCCAGCAGCTTGGTGGGCAGAGGGGGCACTGGGGCCAACGTCCTGACTTTC	CASSLVGRGGTGANVLTF
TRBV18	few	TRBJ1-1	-	TGTGCCAGCTCACCCCCGCTCCGGTCAGGTCCTAACGCGAACACTGAAGCTTTCTTT	CASSPPLRSGPNANTEAFF
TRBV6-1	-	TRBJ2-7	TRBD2	TGTGCCAGCAGTGAACTAGCGGGGGGGATCTACGAGCAGTACTTC	CASSELAGGIYEQYF
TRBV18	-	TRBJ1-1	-	TGTGCCAGCTCACCACCGGGGCGGGGGGGGACTGAAGCTTTCTTT	CASSPPGRGGTEAFF
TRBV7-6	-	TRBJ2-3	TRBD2	TGTGCCAGCAGCTTACTTGCTAGCGGGGGGGTCACAGATACGCAGTATTTT	CASSLLASGGVTDTQYF
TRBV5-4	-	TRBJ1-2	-	TGTGCCAGCACCGCCGGACAGATCAACTATGGCTACACCTTC	CASTAGQINYGYTF
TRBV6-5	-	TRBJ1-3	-	TGTGCCTCGGGCGGGGGCCCTGGAAACACCATATATTTT	CASGGGPGNTIYF
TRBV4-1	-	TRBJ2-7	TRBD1	TGCGCCAGCAGCCAAAGGACAGGGAGATACGAGCAGTACTTC	CASSQRTGRYEQYF
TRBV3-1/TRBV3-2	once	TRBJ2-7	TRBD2	TGTGCCAGCAGCCCAACTAGCGGGATCTACGAGCAGTACTTC	CASSPTSGIYEQYF
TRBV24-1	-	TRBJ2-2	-	TGTGCCACCAGTGATTTCTACACCGGGGAGCTGTTTTTT	CATSDFYTGELFF
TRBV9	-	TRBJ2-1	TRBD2	TGTGCCAGCAGCGGACTAGCGGGGGGAAACAATGAGCAGTTCTTC	CASSGLAGGNNEQFF
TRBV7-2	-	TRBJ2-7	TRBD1	TGTGCCAGCAGCCCTGGGCCAGGGGGAGCCTCGAGGGAGCAGTCCTTC	CASSPGPGGASREQSF
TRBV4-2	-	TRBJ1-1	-	TGTGCCAGCGCGCTAGGGGTACGGAACACTGAAGCTTTCTTT	CASALGVRNTEAFF